The rows below give T cell receptor beta chains drawn from one sample of a study of neurological immune-mediated disorders. TCRdb itself ran the 5' RACE reads through MiXCR, one entry per CDR3 protein. The table records around 83,000 distinct CDR3 sequences, around an eighth of them present only once. The sequenced sample was PBMCs. The receptors shown here come from a woman aged 50 to 65 in good health. Both conserved end residues are part of each CDR3. D genes are given only for firm matches. Clone size, where shown, is once, few, many, or a class for clones that have expanded.

v_call: TRBV28
d_call: NA
clone_size: many
j_call: TRBJ1-1
cdr3_length: 13
cdr3_aa: CASSLGSGTEAFF
cdr3_nt: TGTGCCAGCAGTTTAGGGTCTGGCACTGAAGCTTTCTTT

v_call: TRBV7-2
d_call: TRBD1
clone_size: NA
j_call: TRBJ2-1
cdr3_length: 15
cdr3_aa: CTSSLGQGEFNEQFF
cdr3_nt: TGTACCAGCAGCTTAGGACAGGGGGAATTTAATGAGCAGTTCTTC

v_call: TRBV4-2
d_call: TRBD1
clone_size: many
j_call: TRBJ2-3
cdr3_length: 15
cdr3_aa: CASSQDGTGEDTQYF
cdr3_nt: TGTGCCAGCAGCCAAGACGGGACAGGGGAGGATACGCAGTATTTT

v_call: TRBV7-8
d_call: TRBD2
clone_size: many
j_call: TRBJ2-7
cdr3_length: 16
cdr3_aa: CASSLGGTSSLNEQYF
cdr3_nt: TGTGCCAGCAGCTTAGGAGGGACTAGCTCTCTTAACGAGCAGTACTTC

v_call: TRBV28
d_call: NA
clone_size: many
j_call: TRBJ2-3
cdr3_length: 12
cdr3_aa: CASSLTTDTQYF
cdr3_nt: TGTGCCAGCAGTCTGACCACAGATACGCAGTATTTT

v_call: TRBV5-1
d_call: NA
clone_size: many
j_call: TRBJ2-2
cdr3_length: 16
cdr3_aa: CASSPIAISNTGELFF
cdr3_nt: TGCGCCAGCAGTCCTATCGCCATCTCGAACACCGGGGAGCTGTTTTTT

v_call: TRBV3-1
d_call: TRBD2
clone_size: many
j_call: TRBJ2-1
cdr3_length: 20
cdr3_aa: CASSQVVLAGGPGTYNEQFF
cdr3_nt: TGTGCCAGCAGCCAAGTCGTACTAGCGGGAGGGCCGGGAACCTACAATGAGCAGTTCTTC

v_call: TRBV20-1
d_call: NA
clone_size: many
j_call: TRBJ1-3
cdr3_length: 14
cdr3_aa: CSARPHRAGNTIYF
cdr3_nt: TGCAGTGCTAGGCCCCACAGGGCGGGAAACACCATATATTTT

v_call: TRBV5-1
d_call: NA
clone_size: NA
j_call: TRBJ2-3
cdr3_length: 13
cdr3_aa: CASSGGRTDTQYF
cdr3_nt: TGCGCCAGCTCTGGCGGGCGGACAGATACGCAGTATTTC

v_call: TRBV5-1
d_call: TRBD1
clone_size: many
j_call: TRBJ2-2
cdr3_length: 14
cdr3_aa: CASTSGTGNGELFF
cdr3_nt: TGCGCCAGCACCTCTGGGACAGGGAACGGGGAGCTGTTTTTT

v_call: TRBV7-9
d_call: TRBD1
clone_size: few
j_call: TRBJ2-4
cdr3_length: 16
cdr3_aa: CASSLASQGAANIQYF
cdr3_nt: TGTGCCAGCAGCTTAGCGAGTCAGGGGGCGGCAAACATTCAGTACTTC

v_call: TRBV27
d_call: TRBD1
clone_size: many
j_call: TRBJ1-3
cdr3_length: 13
cdr3_aa: CASSLRRGDTIYF
cdr3_nt: TGTGCCAGCAGTTTACGCAGGGGGGACACCATATATTTT

v_call: TRBV5-1
d_call: NA
clone_size: many
j_call: TRBJ2-1
cdr3_length: 15
cdr3_aa: CASSLEGGSYNEQFF
cdr3_nt: TGCGCCAGCAGCTTGGAGGGGGGCTCCTACAATGAGCAGTTCTTC

v_call: TRBV29-1
d_call: NA
clone_size: many
j_call: TRBJ2-1
cdr3_length: 13
cdr3_aa: CSVTDRTYNEQFF
cdr3_nt: TGCAGCGTTACAGACAGAACCTACAATGAGCAGTTCTTC

v_call: TRBV6-5
d_call: TRBD2
clone_size: many
j_call: TRBJ2-7
cdr3_length: 17
cdr3_aa: CARRSRTSGRARYEQYF
cdr3_nt: TGTGCCAGAAGATCCAGGACTAGCGGGAGGGCCAGGTACGAGCAGTACTTC

v_call: TRBV20-1
d_call: NA
clone_size: many
j_call: TRBJ2-2
cdr3_length: 16
cdr3_aa: CSARAGWGANTGELFF
cdr3_nt: TGCAGTGCTAGGGCCGGGTGGGGAGCGAACACCGGGGAGCTGTTTTTT

v_call: TRBV12-3/TRBV12-4
d_call: TRBD2
clone_size: many
j_call: TRBJ2-5
cdr3_length: 14
cdr3_aa: CASSLRGRAKTQYF
cdr3_nt: TGTGCCAGCAGTTTGCGCGGGAGGGCCAAGACCCAGTACTTC